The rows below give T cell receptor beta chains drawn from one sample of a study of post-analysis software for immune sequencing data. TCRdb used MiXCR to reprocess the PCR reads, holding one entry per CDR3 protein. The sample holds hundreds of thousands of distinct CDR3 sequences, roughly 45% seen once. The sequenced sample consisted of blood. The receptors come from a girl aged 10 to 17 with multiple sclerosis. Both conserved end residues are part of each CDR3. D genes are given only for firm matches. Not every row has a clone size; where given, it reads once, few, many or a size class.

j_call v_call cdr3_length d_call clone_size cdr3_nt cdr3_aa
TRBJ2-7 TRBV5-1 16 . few TGCGCCAGCAGCTCAACCCCGACAGAAACTCCCTACGAGCAGTACTTC CASSSTPTETPYEQYF
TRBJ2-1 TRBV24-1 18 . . TGTGCCACCAGTGATCAAATCACACAGGGCCGAGCGATGGATGAGCAGTTCTTC CATSDQITQGRAMDEQFF
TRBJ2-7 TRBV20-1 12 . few TGCAGTGCTAATGCGGGCGTTTACGAGCAGTACTTC CSANAGVYEQYF
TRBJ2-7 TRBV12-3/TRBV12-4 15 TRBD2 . TGTGCCAGCAGTTTGACTAGCGGGAGAGGGTACGAGCAGTACTTC CASSLTSGRGYEQYF
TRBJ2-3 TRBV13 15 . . TGTGCCAGCAGCTTAATATCCCTGAATGCAGATACGCAGTATTTT CASSLISLNADTQYF
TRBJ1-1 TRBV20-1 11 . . TGCAGTGCTAGAGGTAACAATGAAGCTTTCTTT CSARGNNEAFF
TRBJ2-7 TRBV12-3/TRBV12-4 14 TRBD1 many TGTGCCAGCAGGACGAGACAGGGATCCCACGAGCAGTACTTC CASRTRQGSHEQYF
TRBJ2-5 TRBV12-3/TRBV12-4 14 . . TGTGCCAGCAGTCCGGACGGGGATTCGGAGACCCAGTACTTC CASSPDGDSETQYF
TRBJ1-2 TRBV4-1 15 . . TGCGCCAGCAGCCAAGATAGGCAGGCTAACTATGGCTACACCTTC CASSQDRQANYGYTF
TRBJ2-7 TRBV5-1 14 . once TGCGCCAGCAGCTTGCTGCCGGGTCCCTACGAGCAGTACTTC CASSLLPGPYEQYF
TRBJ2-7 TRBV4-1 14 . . TGCGCCAGCAGCCAAGAGACTCGCACCTACGAGCAGTACTTC CASSQETRTYEQYF
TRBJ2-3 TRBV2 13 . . TGTGCCAGCAGTGTCCAGACTACAGATACGCAGTATTTT CASSVQTTDTQYF
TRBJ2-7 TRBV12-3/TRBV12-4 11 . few TGTGCCAGCGGATCCCTACACGAGCAGTACTTC CASGSLHEQYF
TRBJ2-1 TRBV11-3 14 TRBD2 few TGTGCCAGCAGCTCTTTCCAGCGGGGAAATGAGCAGTTCTTC CASSSFQRGNEQFF
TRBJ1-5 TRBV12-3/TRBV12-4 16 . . TGTGCCAGCAGTTCCCCGGTCCCCGGCGGCAATCAGCCCCAGCATTTT CASSSPVPGGNQPQHF
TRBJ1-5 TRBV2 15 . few TGTGCCAGCAGTCGCGTCGGGGGTGGTGATCAGCCCCAGCATTTT CASSRVGGGDQPQHF
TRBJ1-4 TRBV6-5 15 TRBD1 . TGTGCCAGCAGTCCTCAGGGGGAAGGGGGTGAAAAACTGTTTTTT CASSPQGEGGEKLFF
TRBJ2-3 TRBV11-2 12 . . TGTGCCAGCAGCTTAGATATGGGTACGCAGTATTTT CASSLDMGTQYF
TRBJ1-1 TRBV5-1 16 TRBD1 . TGCGCCAGCAGTCTCGGACAGGGTGGCATGAACACTGAAGCTTTCTTT CASSLGQGGMNTEAFF
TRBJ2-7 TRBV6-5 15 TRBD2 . TGTGCCACCCACTCCGGGACTAGCGGGATCTACGAGCAGTACTTC CATHSGTSGIYEQYF
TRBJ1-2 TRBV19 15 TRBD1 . TGTGCCAGTAGTAGGAGGACAGGTCATGACTATGGCTACACCTTC CASSRRTGHDYGYTF
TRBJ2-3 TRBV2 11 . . TGTGCCAGCTGTGTGCTCTATACGCAGTATTTT CASCVLYTQYF